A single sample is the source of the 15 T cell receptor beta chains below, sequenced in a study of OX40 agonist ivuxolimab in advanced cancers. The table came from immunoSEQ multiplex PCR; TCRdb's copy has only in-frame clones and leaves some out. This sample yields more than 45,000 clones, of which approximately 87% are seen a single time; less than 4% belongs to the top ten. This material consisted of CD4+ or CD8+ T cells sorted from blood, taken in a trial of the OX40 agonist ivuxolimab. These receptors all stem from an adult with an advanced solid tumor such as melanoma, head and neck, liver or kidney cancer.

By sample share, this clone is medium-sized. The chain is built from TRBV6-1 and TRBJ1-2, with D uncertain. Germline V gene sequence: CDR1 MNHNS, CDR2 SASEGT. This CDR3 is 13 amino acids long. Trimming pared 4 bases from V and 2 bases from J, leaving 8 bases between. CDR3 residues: CASSVESNYGYTF. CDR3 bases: TGTGCCAGCAGTGTAGAGTCAAACTATGGCTACACCTTC.

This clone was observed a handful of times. CDR3 DNA sequence: TGTGCCAGCAGCGACGGGGGGACCCAGTACTTC. Amino acid sequence: CASSDGGTQYF. The chain has TRBV2 and TRBJ2-5, with a tentative D call TRBD2 (6 bases). This CDR3 region has 11 residues. Germline V gene data show CDR1 as SNHLY and CDR2 as FYNNEI. V lost 6 bases and J lost 7, with 9 bases in between.

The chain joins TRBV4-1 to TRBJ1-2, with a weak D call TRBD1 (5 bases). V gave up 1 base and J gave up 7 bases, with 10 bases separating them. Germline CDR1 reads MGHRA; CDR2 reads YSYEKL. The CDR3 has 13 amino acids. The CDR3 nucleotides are TGCGCCAGCAGCCAAGTTTTGGGGGTTGGCTACACCTTC. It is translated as CASSQVLGVGYTF.

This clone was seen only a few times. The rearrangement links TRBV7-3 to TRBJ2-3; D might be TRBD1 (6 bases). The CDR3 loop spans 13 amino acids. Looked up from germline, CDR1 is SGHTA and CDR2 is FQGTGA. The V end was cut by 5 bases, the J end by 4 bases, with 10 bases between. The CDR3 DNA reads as TGTGCCAGCAGCCTTACAGGGCCAGATACGCAGTATTTT. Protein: CASSLTGPDTQYF.

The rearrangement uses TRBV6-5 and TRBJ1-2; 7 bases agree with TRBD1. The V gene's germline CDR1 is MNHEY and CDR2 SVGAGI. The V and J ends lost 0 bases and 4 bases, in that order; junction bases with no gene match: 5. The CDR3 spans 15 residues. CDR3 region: CASSYSSTGAYGYTF. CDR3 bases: TGTGCCAGCAGTTACTCGAGTACAGGGGCCTATGGCTACACCTTC.

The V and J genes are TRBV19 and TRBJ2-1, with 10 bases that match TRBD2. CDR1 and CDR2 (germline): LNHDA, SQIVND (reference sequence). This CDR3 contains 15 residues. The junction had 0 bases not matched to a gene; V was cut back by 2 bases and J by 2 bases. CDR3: CASSISGGAYNEQFF. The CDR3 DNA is TGTGCCAGTAGTATAAGCGGGGGGGCCTACAATGAGCAGTTCTTC.

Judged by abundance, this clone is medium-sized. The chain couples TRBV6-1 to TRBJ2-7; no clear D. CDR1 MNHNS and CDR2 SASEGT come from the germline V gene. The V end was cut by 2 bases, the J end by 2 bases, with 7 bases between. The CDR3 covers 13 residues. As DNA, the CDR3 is TGTGCCAGCAGTGAACCCGCTACCTACGAGCAGTACTTC. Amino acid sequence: CASSEPATYEQYF.

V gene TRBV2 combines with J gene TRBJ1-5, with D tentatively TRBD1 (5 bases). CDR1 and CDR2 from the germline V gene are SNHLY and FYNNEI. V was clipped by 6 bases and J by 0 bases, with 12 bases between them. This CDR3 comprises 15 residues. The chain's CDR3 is CASRLGRSSNQPQHF. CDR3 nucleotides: TGTGCCAGCAGACTGGGACGGAGTAGCAATCAGCCCCAGCATTTT. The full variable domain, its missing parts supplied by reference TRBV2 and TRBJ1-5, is EPEVTQTPSHQVTQMGQEVILRCVPISNHLYFYWYRQILGQKVEFLVSFYNNEISEKSEIFDDQFSVERPDGSNFTLKIRSTKLEDSAMYFCASRLGRSSNQPQHFGDGTRLSIL.

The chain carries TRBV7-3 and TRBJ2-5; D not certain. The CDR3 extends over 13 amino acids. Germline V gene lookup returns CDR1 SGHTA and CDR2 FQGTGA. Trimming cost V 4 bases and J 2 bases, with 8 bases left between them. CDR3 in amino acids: CASSSPGQETQYF. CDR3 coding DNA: TGTGCCAGCAGCTCCCCCGGGCAAGAGACCCAGTACTTC.

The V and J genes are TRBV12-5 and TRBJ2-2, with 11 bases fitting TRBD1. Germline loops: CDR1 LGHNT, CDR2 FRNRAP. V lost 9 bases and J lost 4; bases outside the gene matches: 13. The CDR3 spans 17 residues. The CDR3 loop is CASSRGQGVYGTGELFF. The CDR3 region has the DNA TGTGCTAGCTCTCGGGGACAGGGGGTCTACGGCACCGGGGAGCTGTTTTTT.

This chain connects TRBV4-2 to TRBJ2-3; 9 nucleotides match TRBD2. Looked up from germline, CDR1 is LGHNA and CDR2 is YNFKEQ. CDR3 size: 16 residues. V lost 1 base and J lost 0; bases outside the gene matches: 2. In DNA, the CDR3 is TGTGCCAGCAGCCAAGCTAGCGGGGCGAGCACAGATACGCAGTATTTT. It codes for CASSQASGASTDTQYF.

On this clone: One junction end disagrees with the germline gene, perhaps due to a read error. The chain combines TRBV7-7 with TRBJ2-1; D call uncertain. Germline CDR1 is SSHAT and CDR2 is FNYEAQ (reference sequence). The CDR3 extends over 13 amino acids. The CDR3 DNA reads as TGTGCTAGCAGCTTAGGCCAGTGGGATGAGCAGTTCTTC. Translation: CASSLGQWDEQFF. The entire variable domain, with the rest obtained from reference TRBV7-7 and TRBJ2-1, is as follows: GAGVSQSPRYKVTKRGQDVTLRCDPISSHATLYWYQQALGQGPEFLTYFNYEAQPDKSGLPSDRFSAERPEGSISTLTIQRTEQRDSAMYRCASSLGQWDEQFFGPGTRLTVL.

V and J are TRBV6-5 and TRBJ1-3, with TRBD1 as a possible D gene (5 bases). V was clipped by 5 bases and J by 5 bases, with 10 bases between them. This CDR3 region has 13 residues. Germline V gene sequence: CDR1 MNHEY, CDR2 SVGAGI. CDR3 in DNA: TGTGCCAGCAGTCCGGGACCGAGAAACACCATATATTTT. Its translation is CASSPGPRNTIYF.

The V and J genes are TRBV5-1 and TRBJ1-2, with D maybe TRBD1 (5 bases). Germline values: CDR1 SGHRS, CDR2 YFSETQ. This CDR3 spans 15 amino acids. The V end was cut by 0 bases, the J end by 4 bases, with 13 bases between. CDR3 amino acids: CASSLDGGQSYGYTF. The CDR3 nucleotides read TGCGCCAGCAGCTTGGACGGCGGACAAAGCTATGGCTACACCTTC.

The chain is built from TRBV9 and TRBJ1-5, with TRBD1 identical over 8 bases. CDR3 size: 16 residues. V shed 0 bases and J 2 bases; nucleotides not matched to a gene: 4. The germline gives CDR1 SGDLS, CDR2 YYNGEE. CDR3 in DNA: TGTGCCAGCAGCGTAGAGGAGACAGGGGGCAATCAGCCCCAGCATTTT. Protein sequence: CASSVEETGGNQPQHF.